The 23 T cell receptor beta chains listed next were all sequenced from one sample in a study of OX40 agonist ivuxolimab in advanced cancers. The protocol was immunoSEQ multiplex PCR, while the TCRdb copy is restricted to in-frame clones and leaves out a portion. The profile shows approximately 70,000 clones, about four fifths of them singletons. The sequencing here drew on CD4+ or CD8+ T cells sorted from blood, taken in a trial of the OX40 agonist ivuxolimab. The receptors originated from an adult with an advanced solid tumor such as melanoma, head and neck, liver or kidney cancer.

This clone was recorded a few times. The chain links TRBV19 to TRBJ1-6; no clear D gene. Germline V lookup: CDR1 LNHDA, CDR2 SQIVND (reference sequence). Trimming stripped 4 bases from V and 8 bases from J, with 9 bases between. The CDR3 extends over 13 amino acids. The CDR3, as DNA: TGTGCCAGTAGTAGCGGTCTCTATTCACCCCTCCACTTT. Its protein product is CASSSGLYSPLHF.

This clone was counted only a few times. V gene TRBV7-7 combines with J gene TRBJ2-5; 10 bases are a match to TRBD2. Trimming cost V 5 bases and J 2 bases; bases outside gene matches: 5. The CDR3 has 15 amino acids. CDR1 is SSHAT, CDR2 FNYEAQ, per germline (reference sequence). CDR3 nucleotides: TGTGCCAGCAGCGCGGGACTAGCGCCTCAAGAGACCCAGTACTTC. This sequence encodes CASSAGLAPQETQYF.

The chain joins TRBV5-1 to TRBJ1-1, with D hard to call. The length of the CDR3 is 14 residues. V was cut by 0 bases and J by 8 bases, with 14 bases left in between. The germline gives CDR1 SGHRS, CDR2 YFSETQ. In DNA, the CDR3 is TGCGCCAGCAGCTTGGACGCCAATCTTCCCGAAGCTTTCTTT. This codes for CASSLDANLPEAFF. The entire variable domain, with the rest obtained from reference TRBV5-1 and TRBJ1-1, is as follows: KAGVTQTPRYLIKTRGQQVTLSCSPISGHRSVSWYQQTPGQGLQFLFEYFSETQRNKGNFPGRFSGRQFSNSRSEMNVSTLELGDSALYLCASSLDANLPEAFFGQGTRLTVV.

The rearrangement links TRBV18 to TRBJ2-3, with D maybe TRBD1 (5 bases). This CDR3 spans 15 amino acids. CDR1 is KGHSH, CDR2 LQKENI, per germline. The V and J ends lost 0 bases and 5 bases respectively, with 12 bases between them. This chain's CDR3 is CASSPPPGQGDTQYF. CDR3 nucleotide sequence: TGTGCCAGCTCACCACCCCCCGGGCAGGGAGATACGCAGTATTTT.

The chain is built from TRBV9 and TRBJ2-3; 13 positions match TRBD2. Trimming at V came to 3 bases and at J to 3 bases, leaving 1 base not matched to a gene. This CDR3 has 15 amino acids. Per germline, CDR1 SGDLS and CDR2 YYNGEE. CDR3 in amino acids: CASSGLAGGTDTQYF. As DNA, the CDR3 is TGTGCCAGCAGCGGACTAGCGGGGGGAACAGATACGCAGTATTTT.

This chain joins TRBV15 and TRBJ2-1; 9 nucleotides match TRBD1. This CDR3 is 17 amino acids long. CDR1 and CDR2 (germline): LNHNV, YYDKDF (reference sequence). J was trimmed by 7 bases and V by 3 bases; bases with no gene match: 13. CDR3 nucleotide sequence: TGTGCCACCAGCAGGCGGAACAGGGGGCCCGGTGTAAATGAGCAGTTCTTC. Translation: CATSRRNRGPGVNEQFF.

The chain couples TRBV4-2 to TRBJ2-7; tentatively, D is TRBD2 (6 bases). CDR3 length: 16 amino acids. Trimming took off 0 bases at V and 4 bases at J, with 16 bases between the two ends. Germline assignment: CDR1 LGHNA and CDR2 YNFKEQ. The CDR3 loop is CASSQELGATRYEQYF. The CDR3 DNA follows: TGTGCCAGCAGCCAAGAATTGGGTGCGACTAGATACGAGCAGTACTTC.

The J gene is TRBJ2-2, the V gene TRBV7-7; possible D gene TRBD1, 6 bases. Germline V gives CDR1 SSHAT, CDR2 FNYEAQ (reference sequence). V lost 5 bases, J lost 4 bases, and 14 bases lay in between. CDR3 size: 15 residues. The CDR3 DNA is TGTGCCAGCAGCGCCCAGGGACACTCCACCGGGGAGCTGTTTTTT. The encoded protein is CASSAQGHSTGELFF.

The V and J genes are TRBV27 and TRBJ1-6; no firm D call. Looked up from germline, CDR1 is MNHEY and CDR2 is SMNVEV (reference sequence). The ends were cut back, 0 bases at V and 10 bases at J, with 7 bases in the middle. The CDR3 covers 13 residues. The CDR3 sequence is CASSLSLPSPLHF. As DNA, the CDR3 is TGTGCCAGCAGTTTATCCCTACCCTCACCCCTCCACTTT.

The rearrangement uses TRBV30 and TRBJ1-2; D unclear. This CDR3 has 14 residues. Germline lookup yields CDR1 GTSNPN and CDR2 SVGIG (reference sequence). The ends were cut back, 8 bases at V and 9 bases at J, with 25 bases in the middle. This CDR3 is CASLKLGREWSYTF. CDR3 DNA sequence: TGTGCCAGCCTTAAACTGGGAAGGGAGTGGAGCTACACCTTC.

V gene TRBV6-6 combines with J gene TRBJ1-5; D is possibly TRBD1 (5 bases). The CDR3 consists of 15 residues. CDR1 and CDR2 (germline): MNHNY, SVGAGI (reference sequence). Trimming stripped 6 bases from V and 0 bases from J, with 12 bases between. The CDR3 sequence: CASSPRAHSNQPQHF. The CDR3 DNA reads TGTGCCAGCAGCCCCAGGGCCCATAGCAATCAGCCCCAGCATTTT.

J is TRBJ1-4 and V is TRBV15; D may be TRBD1 (5 bases). Between the trimmed V and J ends, which lost 3 bases and 7 bases, there was a span of 21 bases. Germline V lookup: CDR1 LNHNV, CDR2 YYDKDF (reference sequence). This CDR3 spans 17 amino acids. The CDR3 DNA follows: TGTGCCACCAGCAGTCAGTTGTCGGGGGTACGGGGTGAAAAACTGTTTTTT. This translates into CATSSQLSGVRGEKLFF.

The chain combines TRBV7-2 with TRBJ1-2; 8 bases map to TRBD1. Trimming cost V 5 bases and J 5 bases; bases outside gene matches: 4. In germline, CDR1 is SGHTA, CDR2 FQGNSA. The CDR3 length is 13 residues. This chain's CDR3 is CASSTGGIYGYTF. The CDR3 DNA sequence: TGTGCCAGCAGCACAGGGGGGATTTATGGCTACACCTTC. The complete variable domain, with remaining parts taken from reference TRBV7-2 and TRBJ1-2, reads GAGVSQSPSNKVTEKGKDVELRCDPISGHTALYWYRQSLGQGLEFLIYFQGNSAPDKSGLPSDRFSAERTGGSVSTLTIQRTQQEDSAVYLCASSTGGIYGYTFGSGTRLTVV.

The CDR3 nucleotides read TGTGCCAGCAATCTTGTAGCGGGGGTTCCTTACGAGCAGTACGTC. Its translation is CASNLVAGVPYEQYV. The J gene is TRBJ2-7, the V gene TRBV2, with 9 bases that match TRBD2. Trimming at V came to 7 bases and at J to 4 bases, leaving 11 bases not matched to a gene. The CDR3 consists of 15 residues. Germline V gene data show CDR1 as SNHLY and CDR2 as FYNNEI.

V and J are TRBV18 and TRBJ2-1, with D possibly matching TRBD2 (5 bases). This CDR3 has 14 amino acids. Germline V gene data show CDR1 as KGHSH and CDR2 as LQKENI. V was pared by 0 bases and J by 6 bases, with 9 bases between. The CDR3 region has the DNA TGTGCCAGCTCACCACCGAGCAGCGGCAATGAGCAGTTCTTC. Translating it yields CASSPPSSGNEQFF.

V gene TRBV19 combines with J gene TRBJ2-5, with 14 bases matching TRBD2. CDR1 is LNHDA, CDR2 SQIVND, per germline (reference sequence). The CDR3 consists of 14 residues. V lost 6 bases, J lost 5 bases, and 2 bases stayed unmatched. The CDR3 DNA reads TGTGCCAGTAGAAGACTAGCGGGAGGGGAGACCCAGTACTTC. It codes for CASRRLAGGETQYF.

This clone was seen only a few times. The genes are TRBV19 and TRBJ1-1; D possibly corresponds to TRBD1 (5 bases). Germline V gene sequence: CDR1 LNHDA, CDR2 SQIVND (reference sequence). The ends were cut back, 7 bases at V and 3 bases at J, with 9 bases in the middle. The CDR3 length is 12 residues. Written as DNA, the CDR3 is TGTGCCAGTACCCGGGGGGACACTGAAGCTTTCTTT. It yields the protein CASTRGDTEAFF.

The V call is TRBV5-1, the J call TRBJ2-7; 8 bases map to TRBD1. The germline CDR1 and CDR2 sequences are SGHRS and YFSETQ. The V and J ends lost 4 bases and 5 bases, in that order; junction bases with no gene match: 11. This CDR3 region has 15 residues. CDR3 protein: CASSPSGTGIDEQYF. As DNA, the CDR3 is TGCGCCAGCAGCCCCTCCGGGACAGGAATCGACGAGCAGTACTTC.

The chain employs TRBV6-5 and TRBJ1-3, with D perhaps TRBD1 (5 bases). The CDR3 totals 13 residues. Germline assignment: CDR1 MNHEY and CDR2 SVGAGI. V lost 1 base and J lost 4, with 5 bases in between. The CDR3 protein is CASSYYRGNTIYF. For the CDR3, the DNA is TGTGCCAGCAGTTACTACAGGGGAAACACCATATATTTT.

The chain recombines TRBV19 with TRBJ2-2; TRBD2 matches 13 bases. The V and J ends lost 0 bases and 1 base, in that order; junction bases with no gene match: 5. The CDR3 is 19 amino acids. The V gene's germline CDR1 is LNHDA and CDR2 SQIVND (reference sequence). The CDR3 coding sequence is TGTGCCAGTAGTATAGATCAGAGGACTAGCGGGGGGAACACCGGGGAGCTGTTTTTT. Residues: CASSIDQRTSGGNTGELFF.

There are a few counts of this clone. J is TRBJ2-7 and V is TRBV27; D unclear. In germline, CDR1 is MNHEY, CDR2 SMNVEV (reference sequence). With 6 bases removed from V and 3 bases from J, the gap between germline ends came to 6 bases. This CDR3 contains 11 residues. The chain's CDR3 is CASRLVYEQYF. The CDR3 nucleotides are TGTGCCAGCAGACTCGTCTACGAGCAGTACTTC.

The J gene is TRBJ2-7, the V gene TRBV18, with 8 bases matching TRBD2. The germline V gene encodes CDR1 KGHSH and CDR2 LQKENI. This CDR3 has 13 residues. V lost 3 bases to trimming and J lost 6 bases; unmatched junction nucleotides: 4. CDR3: CASSPDAGGEQYF. In DNA form, the CDR3 reads TGTGCCAGCTCACCTGACGCGGGAGGCGAGCAGTACTTC.

The chain combines TRBV11-2 with TRBJ2-7; possibly TRBD2 for D (6 bases). Trimming removed 3 bases at V and 7 bases at J, with 16 bases between. From germline, CDR1 is SGHAT and CDR2 FQNNGV. CDR3 size: 14 residues. Here the CDR3 reads CASSFGTSLREQYF. The CDR3 region has the DNA TGTGCCAGCAGCTTCGGGACTTCCCTACGGGAGCAGTACTTC. Based on the CDR3 plus reference TRBV11-2 and TRBJ2-7, the full variable domain is EAGVAQSPRYKIIEKRQSVAFWCNPISGHATLYWYQQILGQGPKLLIQFQNNGVVDDSQLPKDRFSAERLKGVDSTLKIQPAKLEDSAVYLCASSFGTSLREQYFGPGTRLTVT.